A single sample gave rise to the 4 T cell receptor beta chains below, sequenced in a study of OX40 agonist ivuxolimab in advanced cancers. Generated by immunoSEQ multiplex PCR, the TCRdb table keeps only in-frame clones and is missing some. The table has some 76,000 clones, 80% to 95% seen once. This specimen was CD4+ or CD8+ T cells sorted from blood, taken in a trial of the OX40 agonist ivuxolimab. The receptor source for this set is an adult with an advanced solid tumor such as melanoma, head and neck, liver or kidney cancer.

The chain is built from TRBV14 and TRBJ2-2, with D perhaps TRBD2 (5 bases). Trimming stripped 0 bases from V and 4 bases from J, with 15 bases between. Germline CDR1 is SGHDN and CDR2 is FVKESK. This CDR3 has 17 amino acids. The CDR3 sequence: CASSQDRGSPGTGELFF. In nucleotides, the CDR3 is TGTGCCAGCAGCCAAGACCGTGGGAGTCCTGGCACCGGGGAGCTGTTTTTT.

V gene TRBV18 combines with J gene TRBJ2-3, with D hard to call. Germline loops: CDR1 KGHSH, CDR2 LQKENI. This CDR3 spans 16 amino acids. V lost 0 bases, J lost 2 bases, and 12 bases lay in between. DNA of the CDR3: TGTGCCAGCTCACCACCTAGGTTCGGAATCACAGATACGCAGTATTTT. The encoded protein is CASSPPRFGITDTQYF.

J is TRBJ1-2 and V is TRBV14; D ambiguous. Trimming shortened V by 2 bases and J by 8 bases, and 9 bases separated the two germline ends. Germline V lookup: CDR1 SGHDN, CDR2 FVKESK. This CDR3 has 12 amino acids. The CDR3 spells CASSQWMEGYTF. CDR3 nucleotides: TGTGCCAGCAGCCAATGGATGGAGGGCTACACCTTC.

CDR3 sequence (DNA): TGCGCCAGCAGCCCTAACAAGAACACTGAAGCTTTCTTT. Its translation is CASSPNKNTEAFF. The chain employs TRBV5-1 and TRBJ1-1; the D is unclear. Trimming took 4 bases from V and 1 from J, leaving 8 bases between them. This CDR3 region has 13 residues. CDR1 and CDR2 from the germline V gene are SGHRS and YFSETQ. The full variable domain, rest sourced from reference TRBV5-1 and TRBJ1-1, is KAGVTQTPRYLIKTRGQQVTLSCSPISGHRSVSWYQQTPGQGLQFLFEYFSETQRNKGNFPGRFSGRQFSNSRSEMNVSTLELGDSALYLCASSPNKNTEAFFGQGTRLTVV.